This T cell receptor (beta chain) originates from a study of glioma-infiltrating T cells. Amplification of TCR alpha and beta CDR3 regions from RNA used iRepertoire nested multiplex PCR. Input was roughly 100-450 ng of tissue mRNA or PBMC total RNA. Via MiXCR, TCRdb re-called the multiplex PCR reads, giving one row per CDR3 protein. The sample includes roughly 120,000 distinct CDR3 sequences, 20% to 30% seen only once; the top ten take approximately 35%. This clonotype came up a few times. The TCR sequence derives from a human donor with low-grade glioma or glioblastoma, undergoing nonglioma brain surgery, or in good health (not recorded which). The sequenced sample was glioma tissue, nonneoplastic brain tissue, or PBMCs (not recorded which).

The CDR3 nucleotides read TGTGCCAGTGAAGCGTTGACCCAGTACTTC. Its protein is CASEALTQYF. The rearrangement links TRBV6-1 to TRBJ2-5; no firm D call. The CDR3 is 10 residues long. Trimming took 9 bases from V and 7 from J, leaving 9 bases between them. Germline loops: CDR1 MNHNS, CDR2 SASEGT.